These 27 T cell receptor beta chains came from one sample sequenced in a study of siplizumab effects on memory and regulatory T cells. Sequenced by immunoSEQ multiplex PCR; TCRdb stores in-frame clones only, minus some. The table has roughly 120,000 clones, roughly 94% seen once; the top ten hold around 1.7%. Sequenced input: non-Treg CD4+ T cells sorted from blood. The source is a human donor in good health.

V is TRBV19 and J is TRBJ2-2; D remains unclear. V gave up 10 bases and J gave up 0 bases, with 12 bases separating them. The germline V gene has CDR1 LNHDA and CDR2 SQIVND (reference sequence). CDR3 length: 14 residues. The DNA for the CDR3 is TGTGCCACCCAATTAGGGCCGAACACCGGGGAGCTGTTTTTT. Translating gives CATQLGPNTGELFF. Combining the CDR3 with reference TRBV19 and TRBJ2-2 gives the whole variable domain DGGITQSPKYLFRKEGQNVTLSCEQNLNHDAMYWYRQDPGQGLRLIYYSQIVNDFQKGDIAEGYSVSREKKESFPLTVTSAQKNPTAFYLCATQLGPNTGELFFGEGSRLTVL.

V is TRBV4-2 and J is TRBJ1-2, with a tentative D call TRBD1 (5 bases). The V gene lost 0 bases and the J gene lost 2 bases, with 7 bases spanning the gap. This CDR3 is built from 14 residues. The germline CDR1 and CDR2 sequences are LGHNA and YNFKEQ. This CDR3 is CASSQDRGNYGYTF. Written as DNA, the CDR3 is TGTGCCAGCAGCCAAGACCGGGGGAACTATGGCTACACCTTC.

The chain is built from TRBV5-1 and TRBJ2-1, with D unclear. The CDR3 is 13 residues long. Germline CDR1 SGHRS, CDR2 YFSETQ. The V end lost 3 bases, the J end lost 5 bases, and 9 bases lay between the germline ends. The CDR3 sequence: CASSYSSHNEQFF. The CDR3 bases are TGCGCCAGCAGCTATTCATCCCACAATGAGCAGTTCTTC.

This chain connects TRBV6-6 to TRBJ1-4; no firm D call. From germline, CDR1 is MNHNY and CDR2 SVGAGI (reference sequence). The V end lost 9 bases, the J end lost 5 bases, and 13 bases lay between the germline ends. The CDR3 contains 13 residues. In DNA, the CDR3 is TGTGCCAGTCTTTCAGGCTCGAATGAAAAACTGTTTTTT. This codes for CASLSGSNEKLFF.

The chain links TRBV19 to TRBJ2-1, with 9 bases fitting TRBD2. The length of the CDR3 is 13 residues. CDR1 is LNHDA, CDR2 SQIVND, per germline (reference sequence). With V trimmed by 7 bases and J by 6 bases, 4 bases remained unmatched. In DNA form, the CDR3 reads TGTGCCAGTACCCCTAGCGGGATCAATGAGCAGTTCTTC. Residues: CASTPSGINEQFF.

CDR3 amino acids: CASSKLWRETGELFF. Here the CDR3 DNA reads TGTGCCAGCAGCAAACTTTGGAGGGAGACCGGGGAGCTGTTTTTT. This sequence joins TRBV21-1 and TRBJ2-2; the table's D gene call, TRBD2, was not cross checked with the DNA. TRBV21-1 is a pseudogene locus. The CDR3 has 15 residues.

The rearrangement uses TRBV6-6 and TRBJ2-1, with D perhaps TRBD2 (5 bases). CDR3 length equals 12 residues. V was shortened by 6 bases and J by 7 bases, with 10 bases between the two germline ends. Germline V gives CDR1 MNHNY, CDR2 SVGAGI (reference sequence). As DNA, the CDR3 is TGTGCCAGCAGCCAACTAGATAATGAGCAGTTCTTC. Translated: CASSQLDNEQFF.

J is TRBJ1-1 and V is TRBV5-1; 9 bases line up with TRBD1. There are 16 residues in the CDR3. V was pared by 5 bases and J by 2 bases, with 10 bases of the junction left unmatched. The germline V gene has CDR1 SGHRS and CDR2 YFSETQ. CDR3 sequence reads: CASRTTTGGSNTEAFF. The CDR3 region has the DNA TGCGCCAGCAGAACCACGACAGGGGGAAGTAACACTGAAGCTTTCTTT.

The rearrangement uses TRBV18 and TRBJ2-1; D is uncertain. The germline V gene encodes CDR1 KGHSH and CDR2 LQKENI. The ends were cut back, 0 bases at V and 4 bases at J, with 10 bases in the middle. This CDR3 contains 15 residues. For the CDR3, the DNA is TGTGCCAGCTCACCACCGAGCAGTGAATACAATGAGCAGTTCTTC. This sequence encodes CASSPPSSEYNEQFF.

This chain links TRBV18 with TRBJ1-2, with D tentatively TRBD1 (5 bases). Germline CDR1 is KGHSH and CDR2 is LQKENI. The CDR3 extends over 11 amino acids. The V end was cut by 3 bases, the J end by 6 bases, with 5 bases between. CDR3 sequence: CASSPDNGYTF. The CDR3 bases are TGTGCCAGCTCACCGGACAATGGCTACACCTTC.

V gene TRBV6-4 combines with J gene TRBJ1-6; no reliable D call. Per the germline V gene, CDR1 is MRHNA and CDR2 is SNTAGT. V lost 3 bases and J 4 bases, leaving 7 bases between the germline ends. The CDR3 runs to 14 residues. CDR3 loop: CASSEDYYNSPLHF. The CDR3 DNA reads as TGTGCCAGCAGTGAGGACTATTATAATTCACCCCTCCACTTT.

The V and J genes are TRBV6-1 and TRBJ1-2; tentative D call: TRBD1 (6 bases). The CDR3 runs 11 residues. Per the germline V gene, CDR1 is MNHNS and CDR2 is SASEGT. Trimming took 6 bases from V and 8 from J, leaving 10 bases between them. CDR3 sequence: CASSSQGGYTF. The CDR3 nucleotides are TGTGCCAGCAGCTCACAGGGCGGCTACACCTTC.

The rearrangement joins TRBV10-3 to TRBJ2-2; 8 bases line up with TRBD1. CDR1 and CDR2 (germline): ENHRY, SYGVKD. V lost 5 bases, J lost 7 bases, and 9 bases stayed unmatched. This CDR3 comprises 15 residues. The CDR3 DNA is TGTGCCATCAGTTCAGGGGGCGGTCAGATCGGGGAGCTGTTTTTT. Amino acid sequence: CAISSGGGQIGELFF.

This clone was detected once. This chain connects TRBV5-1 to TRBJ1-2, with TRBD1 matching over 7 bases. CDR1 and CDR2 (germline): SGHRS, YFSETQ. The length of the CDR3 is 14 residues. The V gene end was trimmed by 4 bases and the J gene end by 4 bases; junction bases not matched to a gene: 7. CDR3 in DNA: TGCGCCAGCAGCCCGGGACAGCTTCGCTATGGCTACACCTTC. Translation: CASSPGQLRYGYTF.

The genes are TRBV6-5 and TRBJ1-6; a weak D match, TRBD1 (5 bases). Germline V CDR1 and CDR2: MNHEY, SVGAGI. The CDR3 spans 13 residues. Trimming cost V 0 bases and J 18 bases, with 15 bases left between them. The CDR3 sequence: CASSYSNGAPNHF. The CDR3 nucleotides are TGTGCCAGCAGTTACTCGAATGGGGCACCAAACCACTTT.

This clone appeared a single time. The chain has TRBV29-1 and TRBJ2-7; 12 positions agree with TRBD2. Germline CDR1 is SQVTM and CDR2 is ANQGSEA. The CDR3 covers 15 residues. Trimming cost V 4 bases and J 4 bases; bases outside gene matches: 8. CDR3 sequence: CSVAPLAGGSYEQYF. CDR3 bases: TGCAGCGTTGCCCCACTAGCGGGGGGTTCATACGAGCAGTACTTC.

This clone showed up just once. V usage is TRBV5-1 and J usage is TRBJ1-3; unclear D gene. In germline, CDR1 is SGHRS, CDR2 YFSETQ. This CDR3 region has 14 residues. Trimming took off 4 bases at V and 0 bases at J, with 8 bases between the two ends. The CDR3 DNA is TGCGCCAGCAGCCCCGGAAACTCTGGAAACACCATATATTTT. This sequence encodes CASSPGNSGNTIYF.

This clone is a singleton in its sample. CDR3 nucleotide sequence: TGTGCCAGCAGCTCAGTACGGGGGGGAACCGAGACCCAGTACTTC. Protein product: CASSSVRGGTETQYF. This chain links TRBV11-2 with TRBJ2-5, with 8 bases identical to TRBD2. V was pared by 4 bases and J by 5 bases, with 9 bases of the junction left unmatched. CDR3 length equals 15 residues. CDR1 is SGHAT, CDR2 FQNNGV, per germline.

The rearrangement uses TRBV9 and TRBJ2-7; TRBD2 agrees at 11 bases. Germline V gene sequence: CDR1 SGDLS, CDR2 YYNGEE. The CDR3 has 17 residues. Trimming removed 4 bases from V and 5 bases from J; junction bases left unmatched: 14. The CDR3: CASSIGTSGAPYNEQYF. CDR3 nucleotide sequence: TGTGCCAGCAGCATCGGGACTAGCGGAGCCCCGTATAACGAGCAGTACTTC.

CDR3 loop: CASSGDGKRSGNTIYF. The CDR3 DNA is TGTGCCAGCAGCGGGGACGGAAAACGCTCTGGAAACACCATATATTTT. The chain links TRBV7-9 to TRBJ1-3; TRBD1 might be the D (5 bases). Germline V gene sequence: CDR1 SEHNR, CDR2 FQNEAQ (reference sequence). CDR3 length: 16 residues. The V gene lost 5 bases and the J gene lost 0 bases, with 14 bases spanning the gap.

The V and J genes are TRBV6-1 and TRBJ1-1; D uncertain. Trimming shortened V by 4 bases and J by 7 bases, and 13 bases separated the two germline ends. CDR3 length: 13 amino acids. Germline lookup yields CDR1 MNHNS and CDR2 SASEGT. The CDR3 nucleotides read TGTGCCAGCAGTGTTGACGGAAGACTTGAAGCTTTCTTT. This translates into CASSVDGRLEAFF.

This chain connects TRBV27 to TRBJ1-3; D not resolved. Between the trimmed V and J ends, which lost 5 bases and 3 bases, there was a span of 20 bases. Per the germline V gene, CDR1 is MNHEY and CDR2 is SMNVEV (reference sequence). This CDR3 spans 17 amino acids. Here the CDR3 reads CASSPRGSSISGNTIYF. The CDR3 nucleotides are TGTGCCAGCAGTCCCCGCGGGTCGAGCATTAGTGGAAACACCATATATTTT.

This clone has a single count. The CDR3 is CASSSSRGTSGKETQYF. The DNA of the CDR3 is TGCGCCAGCAGCTCCTCCCGGGGGACTAGCGGGAAAGAGACCCAGTACTTC. The chain carries TRBV5-1 and TRBJ2-5; 13 bases map to TRBD2. This CDR3 is built from 17 residues. Germline V gene lookup returns CDR1 SGHRS and CDR2 YFSETQ. Trimming removed 3 bases from V and 3 bases from J; junction bases left unmatched: 8. Together with reference TRBV5-1 and TRBJ2-5, the CDR3 gives the full variable domain: KAGVTQTPRYLIKTRGQQVTLSCSPISGHRSVSWYQQTPGQGLQFLFEYFSETQRNKGNFPGRFSGRQFSNSRSEMNVSTLELGDSALYLCASSSSRGTSGKETQYFGPGTRLLVL.

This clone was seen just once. This chain's CDR3 is CASSLQSLNEKLFF. In DNA, the CDR3 is TGCGCCAGCAGCCTTCAGAGCCTTAATGAAAAACTGTTTTTT. This rearrangement joins TRBV5-1 to TRBJ1-4; unclear D gene. Trimming took 4 bases from V and 4 from J, leaving 11 bases between them. CDR3 size: 14 residues. Per the germline V gene, CDR1 is SGHRS and CDR2 is YFSETQ.

This CDR3 is CASSYLTTGGSYEQYF. The CDR3 DNA reads TGTGCCAGCTCGTATTTAACGACGGGGGGCTCCTACGAGCAGTACTTC. The chain has TRBV18 and TRBJ2-7, with 7 bases lining up with TRBD2. Per germline, CDR1 KGHSH and CDR2 LQKENI. V dropped 6 bases and J dropped 0; count of bases not matched to a gene: 11. This CDR3 is built from 16 residues. Full variable domain (missing parts from reference TRBV18 and TRBJ2-7): NAGVMQNPRHLVRRRGQEARLRCSPMKGHSHVYWYRQLPEEGLKFMVYLQKENIIDESGMPKERFSAEFPKEGPSILRIQQVVRGDSAAYFCASSYLTTGGSYEQYFGPGTRLTVT.

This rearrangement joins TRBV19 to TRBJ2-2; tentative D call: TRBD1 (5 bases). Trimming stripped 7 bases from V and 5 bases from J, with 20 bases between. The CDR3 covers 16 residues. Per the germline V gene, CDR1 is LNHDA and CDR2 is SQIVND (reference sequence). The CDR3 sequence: CASKAFAQGETGELFF. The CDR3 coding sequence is TGTGCCAGTAAGGCGTTTGCGCAGGGTGAGACCGGGGAGCTGTTTTTT.

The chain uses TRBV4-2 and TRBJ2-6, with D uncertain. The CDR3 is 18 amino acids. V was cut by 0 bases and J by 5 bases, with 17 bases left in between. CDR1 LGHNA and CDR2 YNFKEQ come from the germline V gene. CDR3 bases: TGTGCCAGCAGCCAAGAACCGGCTACCGATCGTTGGGCCAACGTCCTGACTTTC. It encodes CASSQEPATDRWANVLTF.